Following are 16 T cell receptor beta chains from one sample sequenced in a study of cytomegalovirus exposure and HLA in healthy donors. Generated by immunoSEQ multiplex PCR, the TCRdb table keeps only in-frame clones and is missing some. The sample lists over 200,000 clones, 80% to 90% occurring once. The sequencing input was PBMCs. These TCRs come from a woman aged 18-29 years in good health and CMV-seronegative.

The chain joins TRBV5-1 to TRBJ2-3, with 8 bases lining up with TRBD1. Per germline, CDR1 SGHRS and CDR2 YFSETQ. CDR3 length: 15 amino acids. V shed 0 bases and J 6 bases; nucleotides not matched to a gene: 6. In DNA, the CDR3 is TGCGCCAGCAGCTTGGAGGACAGGGTTTGGGATACGCAGTATTTT. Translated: CASSLEDRVWDTQYF.

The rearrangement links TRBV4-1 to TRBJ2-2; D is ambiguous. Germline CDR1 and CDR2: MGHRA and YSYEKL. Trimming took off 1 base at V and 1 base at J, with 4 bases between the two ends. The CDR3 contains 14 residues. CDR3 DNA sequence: TGCGCCAGCAGCCAAGTCAAGAACACCGGGGAGCTGTTTTTT. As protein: CASSQVKNTGELFF.

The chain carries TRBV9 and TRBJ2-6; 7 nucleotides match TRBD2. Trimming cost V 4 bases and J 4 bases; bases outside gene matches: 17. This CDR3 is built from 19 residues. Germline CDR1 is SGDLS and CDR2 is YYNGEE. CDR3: CASSSSRAGDSTGANVLTF. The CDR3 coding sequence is TGTGCCAGCAGCTCTTCTCGGGCGGGAGATTCCACGGGGGCCAACGTCCTGACTTTC.

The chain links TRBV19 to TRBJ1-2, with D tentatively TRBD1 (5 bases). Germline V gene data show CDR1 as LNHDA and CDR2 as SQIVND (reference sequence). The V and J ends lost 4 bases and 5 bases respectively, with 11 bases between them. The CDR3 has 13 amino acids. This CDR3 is CASSTSRGYGYTF. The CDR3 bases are TGTGCCAGTAGTACCTCCCGGGGGTATGGCTACACCTTC.

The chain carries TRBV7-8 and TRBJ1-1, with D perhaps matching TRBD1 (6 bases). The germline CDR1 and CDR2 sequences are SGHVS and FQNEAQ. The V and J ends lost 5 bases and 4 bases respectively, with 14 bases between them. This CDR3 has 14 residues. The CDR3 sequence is CASSLNRAITEAFF. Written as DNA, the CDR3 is TGTGCCAGCAGCCTTAACAGGGCGATCACTGAAGCTTTCTTT.

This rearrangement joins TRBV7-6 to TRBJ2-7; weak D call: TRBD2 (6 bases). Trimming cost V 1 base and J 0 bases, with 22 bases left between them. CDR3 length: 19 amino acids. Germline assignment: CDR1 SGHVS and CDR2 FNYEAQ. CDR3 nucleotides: TGTGCCAGCAGCTTAGATTATTCGTCAGGCGGGGTAATCTCCTACGAGCAGTACTTC. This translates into CASSLDYSSGGVISYEQYF.

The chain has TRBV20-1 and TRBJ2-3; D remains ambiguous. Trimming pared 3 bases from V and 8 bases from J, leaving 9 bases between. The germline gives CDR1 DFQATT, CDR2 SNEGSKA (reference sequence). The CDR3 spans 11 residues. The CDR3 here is CSASPSGTQYF. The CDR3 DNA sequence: TGCAGTGCTAGCCCTAGTGGTACGCAGTATTTT.

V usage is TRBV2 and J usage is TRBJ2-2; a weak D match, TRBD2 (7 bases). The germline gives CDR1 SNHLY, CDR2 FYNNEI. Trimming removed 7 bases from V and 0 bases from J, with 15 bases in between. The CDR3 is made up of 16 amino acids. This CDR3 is CASKKGGGANTGELFF. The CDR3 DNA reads TGTGCCAGCAAAAAGGGCGGGGGCGCGAACACCGGGGAGCTGTTTTTT.

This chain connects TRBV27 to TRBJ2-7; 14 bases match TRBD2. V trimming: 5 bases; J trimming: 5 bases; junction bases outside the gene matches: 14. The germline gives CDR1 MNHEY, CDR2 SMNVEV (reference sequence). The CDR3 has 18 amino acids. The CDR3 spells CASSDRLAGGPKEDEQYF. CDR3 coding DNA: TGTGCCAGCAGTGACCGACTAGCGGGAGGGCCAAAGGAAGACGAGCAGTACTTC.

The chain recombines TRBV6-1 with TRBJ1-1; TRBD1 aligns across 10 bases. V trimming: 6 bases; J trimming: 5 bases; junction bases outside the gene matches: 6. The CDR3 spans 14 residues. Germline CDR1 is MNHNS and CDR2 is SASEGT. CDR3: CASRAGTGATEAFF. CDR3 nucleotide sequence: TGTGCCAGCAGAGCCGGGACAGGGGCGACTGAAGCTTTCTTT.

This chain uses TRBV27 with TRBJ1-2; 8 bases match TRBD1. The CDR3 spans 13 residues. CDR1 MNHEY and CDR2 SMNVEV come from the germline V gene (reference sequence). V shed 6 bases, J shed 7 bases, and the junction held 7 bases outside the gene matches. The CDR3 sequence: CASSPGQGLGYTF. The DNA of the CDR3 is TGTGCCAGCAGCCCTGGACAGGGACTTGGCTACACCTTC.

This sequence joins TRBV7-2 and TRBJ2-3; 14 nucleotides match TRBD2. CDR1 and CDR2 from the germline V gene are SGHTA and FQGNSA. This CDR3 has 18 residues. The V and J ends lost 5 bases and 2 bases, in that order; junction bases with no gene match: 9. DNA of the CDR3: TGTGCCAGCAGCAAGGGACCGGGACTAGCGGGAGCCACAGATACGCAGTATTTT. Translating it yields CASSKGPGLAGATDTQYF.

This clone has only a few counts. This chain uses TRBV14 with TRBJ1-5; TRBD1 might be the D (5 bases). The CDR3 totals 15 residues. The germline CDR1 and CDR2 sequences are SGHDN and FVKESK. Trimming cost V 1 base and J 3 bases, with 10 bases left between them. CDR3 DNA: TGTGCCAGCAGCCAAGGCGGGGGAACCAATCAGCCCCAGCATTTT. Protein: CASSQGGGTNQPQHF.

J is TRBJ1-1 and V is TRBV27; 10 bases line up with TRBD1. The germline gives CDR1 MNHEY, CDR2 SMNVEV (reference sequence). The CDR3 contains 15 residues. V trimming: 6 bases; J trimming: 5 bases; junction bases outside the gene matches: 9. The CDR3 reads CASSSPTGGHTEAFF. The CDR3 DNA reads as TGTGCCAGCAGCTCTCCGACAGGGGGCCATACTGAAGCTTTCTTT.

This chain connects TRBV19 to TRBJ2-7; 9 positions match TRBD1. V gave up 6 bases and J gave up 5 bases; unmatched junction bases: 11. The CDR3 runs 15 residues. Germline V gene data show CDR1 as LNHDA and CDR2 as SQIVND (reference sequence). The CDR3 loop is CASRIAGTGSHEQYF. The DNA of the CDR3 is TGTGCCAGTAGAATTGCTGGGACAGGGTCCCACGAGCAGTACTTC.

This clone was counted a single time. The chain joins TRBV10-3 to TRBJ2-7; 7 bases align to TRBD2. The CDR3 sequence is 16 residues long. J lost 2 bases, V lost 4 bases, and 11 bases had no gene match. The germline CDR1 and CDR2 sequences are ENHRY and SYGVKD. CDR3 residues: CAISAGSGGLTYEQYF. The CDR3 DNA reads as TGTGCCATCAGTGCAGGTTCGGGAGGCCTTACCTACGAGCAGTACTTC.